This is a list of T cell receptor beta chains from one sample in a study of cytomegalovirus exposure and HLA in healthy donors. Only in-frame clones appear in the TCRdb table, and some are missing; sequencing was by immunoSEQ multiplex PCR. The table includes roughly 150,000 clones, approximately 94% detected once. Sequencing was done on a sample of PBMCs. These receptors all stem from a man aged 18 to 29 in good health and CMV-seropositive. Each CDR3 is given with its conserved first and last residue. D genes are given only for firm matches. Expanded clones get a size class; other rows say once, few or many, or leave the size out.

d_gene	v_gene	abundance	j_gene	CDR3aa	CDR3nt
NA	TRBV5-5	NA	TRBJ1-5	CASSLRGVSNQPQHF	TGTGCCAGCAGCTTACGGGGAGTTAGCAATCAGCCCCAGCATTTT
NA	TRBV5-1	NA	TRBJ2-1	CASSLTTGVYNEQFF	TGCGCCAGCAGCTTAACGACAGGAGTCTACAATGAGCAGTTCTTC
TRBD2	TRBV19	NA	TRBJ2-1	CASSSTGLAPNEQFF	TGTGCCAGTAGTTCGACGGGACTAGCCCCCAATGAGCAGTTCTTC
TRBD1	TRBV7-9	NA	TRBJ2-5	CASSARDRETQYF	TGTGCCAGCAGCGCCCGGGACAGGGAGACCCAGTACTTC
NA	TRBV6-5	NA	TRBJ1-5	CATSKDKHSNQPQHF	TGTGCCACCTCTAAGGACAAGCATAGCAATCAGCCCCAGCATTTT
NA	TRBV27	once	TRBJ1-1	CASSIRYRDTEAFF	TGTGCCAGCAGCATCCGCTACAGGGACACTGAAGCTTTCTTT
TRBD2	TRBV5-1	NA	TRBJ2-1	CASSLSTSGTYNEQFF	TGCGCCAGCAGCTTGTCGACTAGCGGGACCTACAATGAGCAGTTCTTC
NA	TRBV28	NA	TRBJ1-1	CASSARGNTEAFF	TGTGCCAGCAGTGCCCGAGGTAACACTGAAGCTTTCTTT
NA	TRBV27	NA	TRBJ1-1	CASSLYDKNTEAFF	TGTGCCAGCAGTTTATATGACAAGAACACTGAAGCTTTCTTT
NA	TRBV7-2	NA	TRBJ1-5	CASSLGGGASVQPQHF	TGTGCCAGCAGCCTCGGTGGGGGGGCCTCAGTTCAGCCCCAGCATTTT
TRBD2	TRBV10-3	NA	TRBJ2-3	CAISVSSGMTDTQYF	TGTGCCATCAGTGTATCGAGCGGGATGACAGATACGCAGTATTTT
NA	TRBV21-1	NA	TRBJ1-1	CASSTAGANTEAFF	TGTGCCAGCAGCACTGCAGGGGCGAACACTGAAGCTTTCTTT
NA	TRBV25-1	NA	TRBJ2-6	CASSEGRAGANVLTF	TGTGCCAGCAGTGAGGGCAGGGCTGGGGCCAACGTCCTGACTTTC
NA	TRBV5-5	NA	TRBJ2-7	CASSLVDTTYEQYF	TGTGCCAGCAGCTTGGTCGACACCACCTACGAGCAGTACTTC
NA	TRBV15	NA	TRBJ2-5	CATSDSLTETQYF	TGTGCCACCAGCGACTCTCTCACGGAGACCCAGTACTTC
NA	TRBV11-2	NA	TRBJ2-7	CASSLGYGGYEQYF	TGTGCCAGCAGCTTAGGCTACGGAGGCTACGAGCAGTACTTC
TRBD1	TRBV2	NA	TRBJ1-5	CASSEAGTGSNQPQHF	TGTGCCAGCAGTGAAGCCGGGACAGGGAGCAATCAGCCCCAGCATTTT
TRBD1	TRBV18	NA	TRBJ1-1	CASTRDRGQNEAFF	TGTGCCAGCACCCGGGACAGGGGGCAAAATGAAGCTTTCTTT
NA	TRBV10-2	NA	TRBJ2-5	CASSDLRELGETQYF	TGCGCCAGCAGCGACCTTAGGGAGCTCGGTGAGACCCAGTACTTC
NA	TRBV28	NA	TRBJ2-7	CASSSASYEQYF	TGTGCCAGCAGTTCCGCGAGCTACGAGCAGTACTTC
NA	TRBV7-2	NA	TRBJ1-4	CASRFQGSNEKLFF	TGTGCCAGCAGATTCCAGGGATCTAATGAAAAACTGTTTTTT
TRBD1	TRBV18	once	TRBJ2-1	CASSPATGGKDEQFF	TGTGCCAGCTCACCGGCGACAGGGGGTAAGGATGAGCAGTTCTTC
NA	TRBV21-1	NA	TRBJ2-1	CASSKEWRLACNEQFF	TGTGCCAGCAGCAAAGAATGGAGACTAGCCTGCAATGAGCAGTTCTTC
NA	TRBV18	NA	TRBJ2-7	CASSPLARAHEQYF	TGTGCCAGCTCACCACTAGCCAGGGCCCACGAGCAGTACTTC
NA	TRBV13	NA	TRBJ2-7	CASSPAGRYEQYF	TGTGCCAGCAGCCCGGCAGGTCGCTACGAGCAGTACTTC
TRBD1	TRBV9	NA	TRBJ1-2	CASSGGFGTANNRFHYGYTF	TGTGCCAGCAGCGGTGGATTTGGGACAGCTAACAACCGGTTCCACTATGGCTACACCTTC
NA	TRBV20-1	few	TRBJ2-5	CSAEGQETQYF	TGCAGTGCTGAGGGCCAAGAGACCCAGTACTTC
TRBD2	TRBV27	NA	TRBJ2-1	CASSLPGLAEVYNEQFF	TGTGCCAGCAGTTTGCCGGGACTAGCGGAGGTCTACAATGAGCAGTTCTTC
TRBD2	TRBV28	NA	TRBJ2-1	CASSLAGGVYNEQFF	TGTGCCAGCAGTCTAGCGGGAGGGGTCTACAATGAGCAGTTCTTC
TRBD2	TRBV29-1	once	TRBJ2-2	CSVRAGSDNTGELFF	TGCAGCGTGCGAGCGGGGTCAGACAACACCGGGGAGCTGTTTTTT
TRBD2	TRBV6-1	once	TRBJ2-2	CASSELGGRALTGELFF	TGTGCCAGCAGTGAGCTGGGCGGGAGGGCCCTGACCGGGGAGCTGTTTTTT
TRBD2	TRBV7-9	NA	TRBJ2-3	CASSFSGSWTDTQYF	TGTGCCAGCAGCTTTAGCGGGAGTTGGACAGATACGCAGTATTTT
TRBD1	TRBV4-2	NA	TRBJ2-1	CASSQDTGGSYNEQFF	TGTGCCAGCAGCCAAGATACAGGGGGCTCCTACAATGAGCAGTTCTTC
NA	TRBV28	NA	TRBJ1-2	CASSRTGNYGYTF	TGTGCCAGCAGCCGGACGGGGAACTATGGCTACACCTTC
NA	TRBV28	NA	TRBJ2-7	CASSYSNPYEQYF	TGTGCCAGCAGTTATAGCAACCCCTACGAGCAGTACTTC
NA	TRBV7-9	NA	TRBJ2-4	CASSPYRQATNIQYF	TGTGCCAGCAGCCCATACCGGCAGGCTACAAACATTCAGTACTTC
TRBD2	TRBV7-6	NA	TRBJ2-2	CASRQIAGATGELFF	TGTGCCAGCAGACAGATAGCGGGAGCCACCGGGGAGCTGTTTTTT
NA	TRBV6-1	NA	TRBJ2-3	CASVYSDTQYF	TGTGCCAGCGTTTATTCAGATACGCAGTATTTT
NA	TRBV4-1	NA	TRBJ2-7	CASSQDRGFKQYF	TGCGCCAGCAGCCAAGATCGGGGGTTCAAGCAGTACTTC
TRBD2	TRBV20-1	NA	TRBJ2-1	CSAGSGSEQFF	TGCAGTGCTGGTAGCGGGAGTGAGCAGTTCTTC
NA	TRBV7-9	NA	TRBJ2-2	CASSLRYTGELFF	TGTGCCAGCAGCTTACGTTACACCGGGGAGCTGTTTTTT